This T cell receptor beta chain was sequenced during a study of blood T cell repertoires in COVID-19. Across the study: The origin of the acute and convalescent COVID-19 samples was the United States, Italy and Spain. Sources were T cells, B-cell-depleted T cells, or PBMCs; the material itself was cDNA or gDNA.

As originally analysed: Amplification of reference gene primers provided the estimated nucleated cell counts. Sequenced by immunoSEQ multiplex PCR; TCRdb stores in-frame clones only, minus some. D and trimming come from the DNA, and the V and J calls and clone size come from that table. The profile covers approximately 63,000 clones, with approximately 79% appearing a single time and 5.5% taken by the ten largest. CDR3 length: 14 amino acids. Germline values: CDR1 SGHDT, CDR2 YYEEEE. The junction had 4 bases not matched to a gene; V was cut back by 1 base and J by 6 bases. The sequence derives from a woman in her 70s with acute or convalescent COVID-19. The sample taken for sequencing was peripheral blood. This chain uses TRBV5-6 with TRBJ1-5, with TRBD1 matching 7 bases. The CDR3 coding sequence is TGTGCCAGCAGCTTGAGCAGGGGGATTCAGCCCCAGCATTTT. Its protein product is CASSLSRGIQPQHF.